The 12 T cell receptor beta chains listed next were all sequenced from one sample in a study of T cell repertoires in cytomegalovirus infection. TCRdb redid the calling of the reads with MiXCR, one entry per CDR3 protein. The sample lists roughly 920,000 distinct CDR3 sequences, roughly 30% occurring once. Their recognized antigens are unknown. The sequences come from cultured CD8+ T cells from PBMCs, collected from culture after CMV antigen stimulation. The receptors come from a human donor in good health (CMV status not recorded). Some clones in this sample may be carry-over from other donors' samples.

This clonotype was recorded many times. The rearrangement uses TRBV6-6 and TRBJ1-5; TRBD1 is a possible D gene (5 bases). CDR1 is MNHNY and CDR2 is SVGAGI in the germline V gene (reference sequence). The CDR3 totals 15 residues. Trimming left V 5 bases short and J 3 bases short, with 14 bases between. CDR3 sequence: CASSPGTLDNQPQHF. CDR3 bases: TGTGCCAGCAGTCCCGGGACCCTGGACAATCAGCCCCAGCATTTT.

The V and J genes are TRBV12-5 and TRBJ1-2, with D possibly being TRBD1 (5 bases). The CDR3 spans 13 residues. CDR1 LGHNT and CDR2 FRNRAP come from the germline V gene. Trimming removed 6 bases at V and 3 bases at J, with 11 bases between. The DNA of the CDR3 is TGTGCTAGTGGCGACCGGGGGGACTATGGCTACACCTTC. This gives the protein CASGDRGDYGYTF.

This chain uses TRBV5-1 with TRBJ2-1; the match to TRBD2 covers 10 bases. With V trimmed by 0 bases and J by 0 bases, 3 bases remained unmatched. Germline V gene sequence: CDR1 SGHRS, CDR2 YFSETQ. CDR3 size: 17 residues. The CDR3 DNA sequence: TGCGCCAGCAGCTTGGAGCGGGGGGGCATCTCCTACAATGAGCAGTTCTTC. Its protein is CASSLERGGISYNEQFF.

This clonotype was detected only once. The V call is TRBV6-2 or TRBV6-3, the J call TRBJ2-1; the match to TRBD2 covers 7 bases. The CDR3 is made up of 15 amino acids. With 6 bases clipped from V and 8 bases from J, the junction kept 13 bases outside the gene matches. Germline lookup yields CDR1 MNHEY and CDR2 SVGEGT. CDR3 in amino acids: CASSQRGVGIYEQFF. The DNA of the CDR3 is TGTGCCAGCAGCCAACGGGGGGTGGGTATTTATGAGCAGTTCTTC.

In its sample, this clonotype was seen a few times. In DNA form, the CDR3 reads TGTGCCAGCGGCGATGTTGGGGGTCGGGAGACCCAGTACTTC. Its protein product is CASGDVGGRETQYF. The chain combines TRBV7-9 with TRBJ2-5; D could derive from TRBD1 or TRBD2 (5 bases each). The CDR3 covers 14 residues. Germline lookup yields CDR1 SEHNR and CDR2 FQNEAQ (reference sequence). Trimming shortened V by 8 bases and J by 5 bases, and 18 bases separated the two germline ends. Full variable domain (remainder filled in from reference TRBV7-9 and TRBJ2-5): DTGVSQNPRHKITKRGQNVTFRCDPISEHNRLYWYRQTLGQGPEFLTYFQNEAQLEKSRLLSDRFSAERPKGSFSTLEIQRTEQGDSAMYLCASGDVGGRETQYFGPGTRLLVL.

This clonotype was seen a handful of times. V is TRBV12-3 or TRBV12-4 and J is TRBJ1-5, with D maybe TRBD1 (6 bases). V lost 2 bases and J 3 bases, leaving 11 bases between the germline ends. CDR3 length: 15 residues. In DNA, the CDR3 is TGTGCCAGCAGTTTAAGTACAGGGAACAATCAGCCCCAGCATTTT. This gives the protein CASSLSTGNNQPQHF.

This clonotype was seen a few times. This CDR3 reads CASSMGTGELFF. CDR3 DNA sequence: TGTGCCAGTAGTATGGGGACCGGGGAGCTGTTTTTT. V is TRBV19 and J is TRBJ2-2; D uncertain. Trimming left V 3 bases short and J 5 bases short, with 4 bases between. There are 12 residues in the CDR3. Per germline, CDR1 LNHDA and CDR2 SQIVND (reference sequence). Based on the CDR3 plus reference TRBV19 and TRBJ2-2, the full variable domain is DGGITQSPKYLFRKEGQNVTLSCEQNLNHDAMYWYRQDPGQGLRLIYYSQIVNDFQKGDIAEGYSVSREKKESFPLTVTSAQKNPTAFYLCASSMGTGELFFGEGSRLTVL.

In this sample, this clonotype turned up many times. V and J are TRBV7-8 and TRBJ2-7, with 9 bases identical to TRBD1. The CDR3 contains 14 residues. Germline values: CDR1 SGHVS, CDR2 FQNEAQ. V shed 0 bases, J shed 4 bases, and the junction held 1 base outside the gene matches. Here the CDR3 DNA reads TGTGCCAGCAGCTTAGCGGGACAGGGATACGAGCAGTACTTC. Its protein is CASSLAGQGYEQYF.

The chain is built from TRBV6-2 or TRBV6-3 and TRBJ1-5, with D unclear. This CDR3 is built from 14 residues. Trimming removed 2 bases from V and 3 bases from J, with 8 bases in between. CDR1 and CDR2 from the germline V gene are MNHEY and SVGEGT. Here the CDR3 reads CASSYGPNNQPQHF. CDR3 nucleotide sequence: TGTGCCAGCAGTTACGGGCCCAACAATCAGCCCCAGCATTTT.

The J gene is TRBJ1-3, the V gene TRBV7-1; TRBD1 matches at 9 bases. TRBV7-1 is classed as an ORF, of uncertain function. Trimming cost V 6 bases and J 2 bases; bases outside gene matches: 2. The CDR3 is 14 residues long. The CDR3 DNA follows: TGTGCCAGCAGAACAGGGGGCACTGGAAACACCATATATTTT. As protein: CASRTGGTGNTIYF.

A single count supports this clonotype. The rearrangement joins TRBV13 to TRBJ2-7; no clear D. CDR1 is PRHDT, CDR2 FYEKMQ, per germline (reference sequence). The CDR3 spans 14 residues. Trimming took off 3 bases at V and 4 bases at J, with 13 bases between the two ends. The CDR3 DNA reads TGTGCCAGCAGCTTCCGAGGCAGGTGGTACGAGCAGTACGTC. This sequence encodes CASSFRGRWYEQYV.

J is TRBJ1-6 and V is TRBV6-8; D gene unclear. This CDR3 has 15 residues. Per germline, CDR1 MNHGY and CDR2 SAAAGT. The V and J ends lost 8 bases and 0 bases respectively, with 11 bases between them. As DNA, the CDR3 is TGTGCCAGCCAGGATGAAAGCTCCTATAATTCACCCCTCCACTTT. This gives the protein CASQDESSYNSPLHF.